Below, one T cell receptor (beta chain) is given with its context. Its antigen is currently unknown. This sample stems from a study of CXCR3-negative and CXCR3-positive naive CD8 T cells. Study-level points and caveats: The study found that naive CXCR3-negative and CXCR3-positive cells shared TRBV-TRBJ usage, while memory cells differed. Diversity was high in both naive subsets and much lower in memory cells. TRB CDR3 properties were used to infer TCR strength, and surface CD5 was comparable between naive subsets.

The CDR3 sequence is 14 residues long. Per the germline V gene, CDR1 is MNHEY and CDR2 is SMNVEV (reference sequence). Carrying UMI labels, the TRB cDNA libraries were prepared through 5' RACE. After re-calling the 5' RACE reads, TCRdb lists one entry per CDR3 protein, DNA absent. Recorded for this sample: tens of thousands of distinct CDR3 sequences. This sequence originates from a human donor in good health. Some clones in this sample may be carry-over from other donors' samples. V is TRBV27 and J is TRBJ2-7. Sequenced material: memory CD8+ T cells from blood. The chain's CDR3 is CASSLFYSTYEQYF.